Detailed here is one TCR beta chain. Its antigen remains undetermined. It has no much larger one-base neighbor in the sample; base qualities were not kept. Donors were patients with limited-stage small-cell lung cancer who underwent surgical resection in Hangzhou, China, between about 2008 and 2021. Every donor underwent upfront surgery with no preoperative chemotherapy or radiotherapy, and no donor received immunotherapy either before or after surgery. In the sequenced cohort of approximately 18 patients, every patient was either a smoker or a heavy second-hand smoker. Adjacent normal lung was collected at least 2 cm from the tumor margin and was morphologically confirmed by two pathologists to be free of malignant cells. To characterize T cell repertoire heterogeneity, the study applied multi-region TCR-beta sequencing to resected limited-stage small-cell lung cancers and to tumor-adjacent lung tissue. Genomic DNA was extracted from FFPE tissue using the AllPrep DNA/RNA FFPE Kit (Qiagen).

These data belong to a study of T cells and copy number aberrations in small-cell lung cancer (dated by TCRdb to the early 2020s). Background on the whole study: Whole-exome sequencing of the same tumor regions was paired with TCR repertoire sequencing so that T cell metrics could be related to mutations and copy number aberrations. Tumor TCR data were available for about 17 patients, and 11 to 15 patients had TCR data from both tumor and normal tissue.

In the germline V gene, CDR1 corresponds to LGHNA and CDR2 to YNFKEQ. Trimming accounts for 4 bases at V and 0 bases at J, while the number of junction bases matched to no gene is 8. The cysteine opens and the phenylalanine closes a CDR3 of 17 amino acids. The sequence is cut down to CDR3 DNA, 51 bases in frame from base 1. General study outcomes and caveats: All specimens were formalin-fixed paraffin-embedded tissue, which is known to introduce sequencing artifacts. A small sample size, resulting from surgical resection being uncommon in small-cell lung cancer, limited the study, and the findings need validation. Tumors had lower T-cell density, richness and clonality than adjacent lung tissue, though the difference in density was not significant.

The immunoSEQ hsTCRB Kit, with multiplexed V- and J-gene primers, was used to amplify TCR-beta CDR3 regions from genomic DNA. Unique DNA barcodes were added in a second PCR, and the samples were pooled together with one negative control and one positive control. An Illumina MiSeq running a 150-cycle paired-end protocol was used to sequence the pooled TCR-beta libraries. In the paper's pipeline: Adaptive Biotechnologies processed the raw sequencing data and produced a report containing normalized, annotated TCR-beta repertoires. T-cell density was calculated by normalizing TCR-beta templates to usable DNA, with usable DNA estimated through amplification of housekeeping genes. Clonality was defined as 1 minus Pielou's evenness, while richness was a count of unique rearrangements. TCRdb took over this immuneACCESS table, retaining in-frame rearrangements with V and J assigned. Such tables are incomplete; in checked studies, under half of the missing clones stem from an unresolved V gene, and the remainder is unexplained. D and trimming come from the DNA, and the V and J calls and clone size come from that table. This sample holds about 2,600 clones; roughly 84% were observed only once. 8% to 11% of the sample is taken by the ten largest.

The sequencing input was normal tissue next to the tumor. Here the chain combines TRBV4-2 and TRBJ1-4; TRBD1 matches 7 bases in the middle. The sequence was obtained from a man between 65 and 85 years old with small cell lung cancer. CDR3 protein: CASSLSGTVATNEKLFF. The nucleotide sequence is TGTGCCAGCAGCCTCTCGGGGACAGTTGCAACTAATGAAAAACTGTTTTTT.